The 24 T cell receptor beta chains given below trace back to one sample, sequenced in a study of blood T cell repertoires in COVID-19. TCRdb keeps only in-frame clones here, not all; method: immunoSEQ multiplex PCR. The sample consists of about 220,000 clones, 70% to 85% of them appearing once. The specimen was PBMCs or T cells enriched from blood (not recorded which). These receptors were obtained from a woman in her sixties or seventies who had recovered from COVID-19.

The J gene is TRBJ2-3, the V gene TRBV6-5; D gene ambiguous. Germline CDR1 reads MNHEY; CDR2 reads SVGAGI. The CDR3 has 14 residues. Between the trimmed V and J ends, which lost 0 bases and 3 bases, there was a span of 7 bases. The CDR3 loop reads CASSYSFQTDTQYF. CDR3 sequence (DNA): TGTGCCAGCAGTTACTCCTTCCAGACAGATACGCAGTATTTT.

The chain combines TRBV15 with TRBJ1-1; TRBD1 might be the D (5 bases). The CDR3 sequence is 13 residues long. Germline CDR1 LNHNV, CDR2 YYDKDF (reference sequence). V lost 5 bases to trimming and J lost 5 bases, with 12 bases between them. In DNA form, the CDR3 reads TGTGCCACCAGCCCAGGCCGGGGGACTGAAGCTTTCTTT. It specifies CATSPGRGTEAFF.

The rearrangement uses TRBV27 and TRBJ2-2, with D possibly TRBD2 on 6 matching bases. Per germline, CDR1 MNHEY and CDR2 SMNVEV (reference sequence). This CDR3 comprises 15 residues. V was cut by 2 bases and J by 4 bases, with 11 bases left in between. CDR3 DNA: TGTGCCAGCAGTTTAGGTGGAGGGACCACCGGGGAGCTGTTTTTT. Protein product: CASSLGGGTTGELFF.

This clone showed up just once. The gene calls are TRBV7-7 and TRBJ2-1; D call uncertain. Looked up from germline, CDR1 is SSHAT and CDR2 is FNYEAQ (reference sequence). The germline V and J ends were trimmed by 4 bases and 4 bases, with 8 bases remaining between them. This CDR3 region has 13 residues. The CDR3 here is CASSSTVYNEQFF. CDR3 DNA: TGTGCCAGCAGCTCCACAGTTTACAATGAGCAGTTCTTC.

The chain is built from TRBV27 and TRBJ2-3, with TRBD2 matching over 7 bases. The germline gives CDR1 MNHEY, CDR2 SMNVEV (reference sequence). V dropped 1 base and J dropped 5; count of bases not matched to a gene: 12. There are 17 residues in the CDR3. The CDR3 here is CASSLYPPGGQGDTQYF. In DNA, the CDR3 is TGTGCCAGCAGTTTATACCCTCCGGGGGGTCAGGGAGATACGCAGTATTTT.

This clone was seen a few times. The chain employs TRBV7-2 and TRBJ1-1; weak D call: TRBD1 (6 bases). Trimming shortened V by 3 bases and J by 5 bases, and 19 bases separated the two germline ends. CDR3 size: 16 residues. Germline V gene lookup returns CDR1 SGHTA and CDR2 FQGNSA. CDR3 amino acids: CASSFGTLGAWTEAFF. The CDR3 DNA reads as TGTGCCAGCAGCTTTGGCACCTTGGGGGCTTGGACTGAAGCTTTCTTT.

The V and J genes are TRBV5-1 and TRBJ2-2; TRBD1 matches at 7 bases. The CDR3 length is 15 residues. Germline V gene data show CDR1 as SGHRS and CDR2 as YFSETQ. With 3 bases clipped from V and 5 bases from J, the junction kept 7 bases outside the gene matches. The CDR3 nucleotides are TGCGCCAGCAGCTCGAGACAGGGATTTACCGGGGAGCTGTTTTTT. It codes for CASSSRQGFTGELFF.

The rearrangement links TRBV24-1 to TRBJ2-1; 8 bases line up with TRBD2. The ends lost 6 bases at V and 6 bases at J; junction bases unmatched: 9. The CDR3 runs 15 residues. Germline values: CDR1 KGHDR, CDR2 SFDVKD. The CDR3 coding sequence is TGTGCCACCAGTCAAGCGGGAGATGACCGCAATGAGCAGTTCTTC. It specifies CATSQAGDDRNEQFF.

The gene calls are TRBV25-1 and TRBJ1-4; 7 positions agree with TRBD1. Losses at the gene ends were 0 bases for V and 5 bases for J; bases not matched to a gene: 6. Germline loops: CDR1 MGHDK, CDR2 SYGVNS. This CDR3 contains 16 residues. Here the CDR3 reads CASSEYSGTENEKLFF. CDR3 bases: TGTGCCAGCAGTGAATATTCTGGGACAGAAAATGAAAAACTGTTTTTT.

Turning to this clone: Other DNA sequences in this specimen translate into the identical CDR3. CDR3 coding DNA: TGTGCCAGCTCACCCGAGCAGGCCTATGGCTACACCTTC. It translates to CASSPEQAYGYTF. The V gene is TRBV18, the J gene TRBJ1-2; D is ambiguous. V dropped 3 bases and J dropped 4 bases, with 9 bases sitting between them. This CDR3 is 13 amino acids long. Germline CDR1 reads KGHSH; CDR2 reads LQKENI.

This chain connects TRBV18 to TRBJ1-1; D call uncertain. The CDR3 sequence is 15 residues long. CDR1 and CDR2 from the germline V gene are KGHSH and LQKENI. V lost 8 bases, J lost 1 base, and 17 bases lay in between. This CDR3 reads CASKVGIEGNTEAFF. As DNA, the CDR3 is TGTGCCAGCAAAGTGGGAATTGAGGGGAACACTGAAGCTTTCTTT.

The chain couples TRBV5-4 to TRBJ1-1, with 8 bases identical to TRBD1. V dropped 0 bases and J dropped 4; count of bases not matched to a gene: 5. The V gene's germline CDR1 is SGHNT and CDR2 YYREEE (reference sequence). This CDR3 comprises 15 residues. The CDR3 coding sequence is TGTGCCAGCAGCTTGGGATCAGGGGGCGGCACTGAAGCTTTCTTT. It yields the protein CASSLGSGGGTEAFF. Combining the CDR3 with reference TRBV5-4 and TRBJ1-1 gives the whole variable domain ETGVTQSPTHLIKTRGQQVTLRCSSQSGHNTVSWYQQALGQGPQFIFQYYREEENGRGNFPPRFSGLQFPNYSSELNVNALELDDSALYLCASSLGSGGGTEAFFGQGTRLTVV.

This chain connects TRBV7-8 to TRBJ1-5; no definite D call. The CDR3 is made up of 14 amino acids. Trimming took off 0 bases at V and 7 bases at J, with 10 bases between the two ends. From germline, CDR1 is SGHVS and CDR2 FQNEAQ. This CDR3 reads CASSLAPEGQPQHF. DNA of the CDR3: TGTGCCAGCAGCTTAGCCCCAGAGGGCCAGCCCCAGCATTTT.

This clone was seen only a few times. V gene TRBV6-5 combines with J gene TRBJ1-2, with TRBD1 identical over 8 bases. The CDR3 loop spans 15 amino acids. Looked up from germline, CDR1 is MNHEY and CDR2 is SVGAGI. Trimming removed 8 bases from V and 8 bases from J; junction bases left unmatched: 16. The CDR3 region is CASGQGSNLVYGYTF. The CDR3 bases are TGTGCCAGCGGACAGGGATCGAATCTAGTCTACGGCTACACCTTC.

This rearrangement joins TRBV11-1 to TRBJ2-3; TRBD2 might be the D (6 bases). CDR3 length equals 14 residues. Germline values: CDR1 SGHAT, CDR2 FQDESV (reference sequence). Trimming left V 1 base short and J 3 bases short, with 8 bases between. CDR3 region: CASSLGGRTDTQYF. The CDR3 DNA follows: TGTGCCAGCAGCTTAGGGGGGAGGACAGATACGCAGTATTTT.

This rearrangement joins TRBV4-1 to TRBJ2-5; 11 nucleotides match TRBD1. Germline CDR1 is MGHRA and CDR2 is YSYEKL. Germline trimming cut 4 bases from V and 0 bases from J; bases unmatched to any gene: 1. The CDR3 has 15 residues. This CDR3 reads CASSRDRGYQETQYF. CDR3 coding DNA: TGCGCCAGCAGCCGGGACAGGGGGTACCAAGAGACCCAGTACTTC.

The chain employs TRBV19 and TRBJ2-7, with D perhaps matching TRBD2 (6 bases). The V and J ends lost 3 bases and 2 bases respectively, with 17 bases between them. The CDR3 is made up of 16 amino acids. Germline CDR1 reads LNHDA; CDR2 reads SQIVND (reference sequence). As DNA, the CDR3 is TGTGCCAGTAGTATGAATGGTTATAGCGGAACCTACGAGCAGTACTTC. Its translation: CASSMNGYSGTYEQYF. Using reference TRBV19 and TRBJ2-7 for the parts outside the CDR3, the full variable domain is DGGITQSPKYLFRKEGQNVTLSCEQNLNHDAMYWYRQDPGQGLRLIYYSQIVNDFQKGDIAEGYSVSREKKESFPLTVTSAQKNPTAFYLCASSMNGYSGTYEQYFGPGTRLTVT.

CDR3 coding DNA: TGTGCCAGTAGTTACCAGGCCGTCGATCAGCCCCAGCATTTT. Protein: CASSYQAVDQPQHF. The genes are TRBV19 and TRBJ1-5; D unclear. The CDR3 runs 14 residues. Trimming removed 5 bases at V and 5 bases at J, with 13 bases between. CDR1 and CDR2 (germline): LNHDA, SQIVND (reference sequence).

The genes are TRBV28 and TRBJ2-1; no firm D call. The ends were cut back, 5 bases at V and 6 bases at J, with 5 bases in the middle. Germline values: CDR1 MDHEN, CDR2 SYDVKM. The CDR3 is 11 residues long. CDR3: CASSTRNEQFF. The CDR3 DNA is TGTGCCAGCAGTACACGCAATGAGCAGTTCTTC.

In its sample, this clone was seen a few times. The CDR3 loop is CASSPLGVGEKLFF. The DNA for the CDR3 is TGTGCCAGCAGTCCCCTCGGGGTAGGGGAAAAACTGTTTTTT. The chain recombines TRBV2 with TRBJ1-4; D unclear. Germline values: CDR1 SNHLY, CDR2 FYNNEI. V lost 5 bases and J 8 bases, leaving 15 bases between the germline ends. This CDR3 is 14 amino acids long.

The chain is built from TRBV13 and TRBJ1-6; D ambiguous. Germline CDR1 and CDR2: PRHDT and FYEKMQ (reference sequence). Trimming shortened V by 3 bases and J by 9 bases, and 9 bases separated the two germline ends. The CDR3 is made up of 13 amino acids. The chain's CDR3 is CASSFEAGSPLHF. The CDR3 DNA sequence: TGTGCCAGCAGCTTCGAAGCGGGTTCACCCCTCCACTTT.

The chain uses TRBV3-1 (or the pseudogene TRBV3-2) and TRBJ1-5; D may be TRBD1 (6 bases). The CDR3 loop spans 15 amino acids. Germline CDR1 LGHDT, CDR2 YNNKEL (reference sequence). The germline V and J ends were trimmed by 4 bases and 0 bases, with 10 bases remaining between them. CDR3: CASSLTGNSNQPQHF. CDR3 DNA sequence: TGTGCCAGCAGCCTGACAGGTAATAGCAATCAGCCCCAGCATTTT.

V gene TRBV10-3 combines with J gene TRBJ1-5; tentatively, D is TRBD1 (6 bases). CDR1 and CDR2 (germline): ENHRY, SYGVKD. The ends were cut back, 0 bases at V and 4 bases at J, with 13 bases in the middle. The CDR3 covers 16 residues. The CDR3 is CAISESRGGLNQPQHF. The CDR3 DNA follows: TGTGCCATCAGTGAGTCGAGAGGGGGTTTAAATCAGCCCCAGCATTTT.

For the CDR3, the DNA is TGTGCCAGCAGCCCCGACAGGATGGCCTACGAGCAGTACTTC. Translating it yields CASSPDRMAYEQYF. V and J are TRBV7-2 and TRBJ2-7, with D perhaps matching TRBD1 (6 bases). Between the trimmed V and J ends, which lost 5 bases and 2 bases, there was a span of 13 bases. Germline values: CDR1 SGHTA, CDR2 FQGNSA. CDR3 length: 14 amino acids.